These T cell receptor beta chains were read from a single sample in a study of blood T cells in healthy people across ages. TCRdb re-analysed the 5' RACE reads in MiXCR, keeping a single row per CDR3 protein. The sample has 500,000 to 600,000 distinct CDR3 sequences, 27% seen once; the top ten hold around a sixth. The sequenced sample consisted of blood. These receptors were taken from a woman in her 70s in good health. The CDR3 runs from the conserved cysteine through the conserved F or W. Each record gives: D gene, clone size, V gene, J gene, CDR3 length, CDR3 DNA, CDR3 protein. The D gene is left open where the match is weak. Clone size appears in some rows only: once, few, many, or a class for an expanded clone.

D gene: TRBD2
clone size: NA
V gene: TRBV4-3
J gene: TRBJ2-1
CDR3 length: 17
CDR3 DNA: TGCGCCAGCAGCCAAGACACGCGGGGGGTGACCTACAATGAGCAGTTCTTC
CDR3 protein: CASSQDTRGVTYNEQFF

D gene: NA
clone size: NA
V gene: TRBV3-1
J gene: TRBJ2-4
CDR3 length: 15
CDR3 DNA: TGTGCCAGCAGCCAAGGACTGCCGGTAGTAAGCATTCAGTACTTC
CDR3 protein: CASSQGLPVVSIQYF

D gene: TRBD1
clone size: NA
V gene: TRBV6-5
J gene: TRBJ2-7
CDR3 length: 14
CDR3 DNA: TGTGCCAGCAGTTACTCGAACAGGGGTTACGAGCAGTACTTC
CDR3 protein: CASSYSNRGYEQYF

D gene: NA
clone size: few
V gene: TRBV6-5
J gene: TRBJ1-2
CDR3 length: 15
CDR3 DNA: TGTGCCAGCAGTTACTTGCAGGGTGCGAGAAATGGCTACACCTTC
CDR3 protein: CASSYLQGARNGYTF

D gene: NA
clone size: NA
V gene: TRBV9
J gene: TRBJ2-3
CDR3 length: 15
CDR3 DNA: TGTGCCAGCACCCTATGGGGGCCGCCCACAGATACGCAGTATTTT
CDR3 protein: CASTLWGPPTDTQYF

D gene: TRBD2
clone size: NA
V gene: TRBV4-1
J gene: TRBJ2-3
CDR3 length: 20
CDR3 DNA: TGCGCCAGCAGCCAAGTTGGACCTAGCGGGGGGGCCACGAGCACAGATACGCAGTATTTT
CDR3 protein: CASSQVGPSGGATSTDTQYF

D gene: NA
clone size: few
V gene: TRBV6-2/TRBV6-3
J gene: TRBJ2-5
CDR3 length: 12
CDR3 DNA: TGTGCCATCCGCGCATCCGCTGCTGAGCAGTACTTC
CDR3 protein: CAIRASAAEQYF

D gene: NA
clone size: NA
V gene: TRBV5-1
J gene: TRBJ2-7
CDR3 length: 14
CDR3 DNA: TGCGCCAGCAGCTTGGGGGGCAGGGCCCACGAGCAGTACTTC
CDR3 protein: CASSLGGRAHEQYF

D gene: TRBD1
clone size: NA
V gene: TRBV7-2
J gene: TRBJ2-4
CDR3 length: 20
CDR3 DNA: TGTGCCAGCAGCTTAGGGCGGGCCGACAGGGTCCTCATAGCCAAAAACATTCAGTACTTC
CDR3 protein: CASSLGRADRVLIAKNIQYF

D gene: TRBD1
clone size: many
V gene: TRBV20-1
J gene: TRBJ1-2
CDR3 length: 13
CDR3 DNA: TGCAGTGCCCGGGACAGCCGTAACTATGGCTACACCTTC
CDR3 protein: CSARDSRNYGYTF

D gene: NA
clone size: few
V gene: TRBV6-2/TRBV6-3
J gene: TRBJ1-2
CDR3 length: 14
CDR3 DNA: TGTGCCAGCACCATCGGGGGTTTGGACTATGGCTACACCTTC
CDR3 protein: CASTIGGLDYGYTF

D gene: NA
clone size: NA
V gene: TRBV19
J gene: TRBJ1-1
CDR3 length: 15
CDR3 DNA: TGTGCCACCGAACTCGGACCGGGGATGAACACTGAAGCTTTCTTT
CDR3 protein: CATELGPGMNTEAFF

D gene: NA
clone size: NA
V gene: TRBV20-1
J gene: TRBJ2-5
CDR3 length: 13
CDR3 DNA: TGCAGTGCTAGCCCGACAGGTTGGGAGACCCAGTACTTC
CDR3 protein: CSASPTGWETQYF

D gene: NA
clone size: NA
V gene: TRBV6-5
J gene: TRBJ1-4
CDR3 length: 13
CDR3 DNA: TGTGCCAGCAGGGACAGACCCAATGAAAAACTGTTTTTT
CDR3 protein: CASRDRPNEKLFF

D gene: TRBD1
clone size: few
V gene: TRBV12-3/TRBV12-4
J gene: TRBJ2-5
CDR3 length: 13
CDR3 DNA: TGTGCCAGCACCTACCCGAGGGGGCAGGCCCAGTACTTC
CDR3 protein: CASTYPRGQAQYF

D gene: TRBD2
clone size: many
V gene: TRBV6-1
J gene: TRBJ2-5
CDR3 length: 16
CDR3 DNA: TGTGCCAGCAGTTTGACTAGCGGGGGGGCTGGGGAGACCCAGTACTTC
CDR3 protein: CASSLTSGGAGETQYF

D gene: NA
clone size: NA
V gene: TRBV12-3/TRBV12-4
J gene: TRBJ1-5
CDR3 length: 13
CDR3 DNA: NA
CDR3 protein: CASSTSDWQPQHF

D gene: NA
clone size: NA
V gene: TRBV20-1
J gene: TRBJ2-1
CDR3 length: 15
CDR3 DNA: TGCAGTGCTAGGAGCTTGGTGGGCTCCTACAATGAGCAGTTCTTC
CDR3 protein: CSARSLVGSYNEQFF

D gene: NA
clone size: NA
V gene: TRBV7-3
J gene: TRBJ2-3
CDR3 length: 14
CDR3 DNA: TGTGCCAGCAGCTTAATGAAGGCGGGAGATACGCAGTATTTT
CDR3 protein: CASSLMKAGDTQYF

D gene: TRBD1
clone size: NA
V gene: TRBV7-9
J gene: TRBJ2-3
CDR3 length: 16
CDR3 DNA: TGTGCCAGCAGCAGAACTCTGACAGGGGGAGTAGATACGCAGTATTTT
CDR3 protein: CASSRTLTGGVDTQYF